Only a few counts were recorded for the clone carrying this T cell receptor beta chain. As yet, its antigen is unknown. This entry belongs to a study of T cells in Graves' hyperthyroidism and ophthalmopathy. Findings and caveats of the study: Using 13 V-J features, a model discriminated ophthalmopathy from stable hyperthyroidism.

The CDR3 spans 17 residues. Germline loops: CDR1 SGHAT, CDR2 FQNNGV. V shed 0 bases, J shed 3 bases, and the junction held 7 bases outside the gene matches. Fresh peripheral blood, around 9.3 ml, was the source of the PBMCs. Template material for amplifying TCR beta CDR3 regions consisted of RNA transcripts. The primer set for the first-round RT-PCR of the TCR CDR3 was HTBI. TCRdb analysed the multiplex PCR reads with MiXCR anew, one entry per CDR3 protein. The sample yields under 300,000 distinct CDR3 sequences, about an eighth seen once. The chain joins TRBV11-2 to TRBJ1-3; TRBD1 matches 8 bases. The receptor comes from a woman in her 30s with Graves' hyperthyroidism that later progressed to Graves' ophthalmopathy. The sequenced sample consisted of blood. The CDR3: CASSLDRGLLSGNTIYF. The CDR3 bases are TGTGCCAGCAGCTTAGACAGGGGGCTTTTGAGTGGAAACACCATATATTTT.